The T cell receptor (beta chain) described here comes from a study of tumor and adjacent non-tumor tissue in lung cancer. The study, taken as a whole, reports: Tumor tissue had significantly higher TCR diversity than normal lung.

About this clonotype: Antigen unknown. One junction end disagrees with the germline gene, perhaps due to a read error.

The template was RNA from unsorted bulk tissue. Chemotherapy-naive patients with new lung cancer underwent thoracic surgery in China, August–November 2014. The germline gives CDR1 SGHAT, CDR2 FQNNGV. The CDR3 has 15 amino acids. The library came from three nested PCR rounds adapted from ARM-PCR protocols. One entry per CDR3 protein, called by TCRdb with MiXCR from the multiplex PCR reads. The top ten hold 20% to 25% of the sample, which has around 210,000 distinct CDR3 sequences, 71% seen once. The sequence was obtained from a man in his sixties with non-small cell lung cancer. The gene calls are TRBV11-2 and TRBJ2-7; perhaps TRBD1 as D (5 bases). Material for sequencing was lung tumor tissue. CDR3 sequence (DNA): TGTACCAGCAGCTTAAGGTTGGTAGGGGCCTACGAGCAGTACTTC. Encoded protein: CTSSLRLVGAYEQYF. The full variable domain, completed using reference TRBV11-2 and TRBJ2-7, is EAGVAQSPRYKIIEKRQSVAFWCNPISGHATLYWYQQILGQGPKLLIQFQNNGVVDDSQLPKDRFSAERLKGVDSTLKIQPAKLEDSAVYLCTSSLRLVGAYEQYFGPGTRLTVT.